Below, 17 T cell receptor beta chains from the same sample are listed, as sequenced in a study of response to subunit inactivated influenza vaccine. TCRdb reanalysed the RT-PCR reads using MiXCR and keeps one entry per CDR3 protein. The sample yields more than 200,000 distinct CDR3 sequences, 10% to 15% seen once. The specimen comprised non-naive T cells sorted from PBMCs, sampled approximately 15 days before vaccination. These receptors all come from a man aged 50-59 years who received an inactivated influenza vaccine.

The chain combines TRBV5-6 with TRBJ1-5, with a tentative D call TRBD1 (5 bases). The CDR3 runs 14 residues. Germline V gene sequence: CDR1 SGHDT, CDR2 YYEEEE. V lost 4 bases to trimming and J lost 4 bases, with 12 bases between them. The CDR3 region is CASSIRRGNQPQHF. Here the CDR3 DNA reads TGTGCCAGCAGCATCCGGAGGGGAAATCAGCCCCAGCATTTT.

This clonotype appeared a few times. The V gene is TRBV4-2, the J gene TRBJ2-1; tentatively, D is TRBD1 or TRBD2 (5 bases each). The CDR3 contains 14 residues. V was clipped by 4 bases and J by 5 bases, with 12 bases between them. Germline CDR1 is LGHNA and CDR2 is YNFKEQ. The chain's CDR3 is CASSPRDPHNEQFF. CDR3 sequence (DNA): TGTGCCAGCAGCCCTCGGGACCCACACAATGAGCAGTTCTTC.

This clonotype was counted many times. The chain combines TRBV5-5 with TRBJ1-6; D not resolved. Trimming left V 5 bases short and J 7 bases short, with 19 bases between. The CDR3 consists of 16 residues. Germline-derived CDR1 and CDR2 are SGHKS and YYEKEE (reference sequence). Written as DNA, the CDR3 is TGTGCCAGCAGACCTGATTTCCGGGAATCGAATTCACCCCTCCACTTT. The encoded protein is CASRPDFRESNSPLHF.

CDR3 in amino acids: CASSPTTSSRAEQFF. CDR3 nucleotide sequence: TGTGCCAGCAGCCCCACGACTAGCTCGAGGGCGGAGCAGTTCTTC. The genes are TRBV4-2 and TRBJ2-1; 7 nucleotides match TRBD2. CDR1 and CDR2 (germline): LGHNA, YNFKEQ. The CDR3 is made up of 15 amino acids. Germline trimming cut 4 bases from V and 10 bases from J; bases unmatched to any gene: 13.

In this sample, this clonotype turned up a few times. V usage is TRBV7-2 and J usage is TRBJ2-1, with 7 bases aligning to TRBD1. Germline V gene sequence: CDR1 SGHTA, CDR2 FQGNSA. CDR3 length: 13 residues. The J segment lost 7 bases and the V segment lost 3 bases, leaving 3 bases of the junction unmatched. CDR3 region: CASSFGTVNEQFF. CDR3 nucleotides: TGTGCCAGCAGCTTTGGGACAGTAAATGAGCAGTTCTTC. The entire variable domain, with the rest obtained from reference TRBV7-2 and TRBJ2-1, is as follows: GAGVSQSPSNKVTEKGKDVELRCDPISGHTALYWYRQSLGQGLEFLIYFQGNSAPDKSGLPSDRFSAERTGGSVSTLTIQRTQQEDSAVYLCASSFGTVNEQFFGPGTRLTVL.

This clonotype was counted at least ten times. The V gene is TRBV29-1, the J gene TRBJ2-5; a possible D gene is TRBD2 (7 bases). The CDR3 runs 14 residues. Germline CDR1 is SQVTM and CDR2 is ANQGSEA. V dropped 7 bases and J dropped 4 bases, with 19 bases sitting between them. The CDR3 region is CSARPGGAGETQYF. Written as DNA, the CDR3 is TGCAGCGCCCGACCTGGGGGGGCTGGAGAGACCCAGTACTTC. The variable domain in full, with the rest retrieved from reference TRBV29-1 and TRBJ2-5, is SAVISQKPSRDICQRGTSLTIQCQVDSQVTMMFWYRQQPGQSLTLIATANQGSEATYESGFVIDKFPISRPNLTFSTLTVSNMSPEDSSIYLCSARPGGAGETQYFGPGTRLLVL.

This clonotype was counted many times. The chain has TRBV7-9 and TRBJ2-5; TRBD1 might be the D (5 bases). Germline-derived CDR1 and CDR2 are SEHNR and FQNEAQ (reference sequence). The V end lost 3 bases, the J end lost 2 bases, and 10 bases lay between the germline ends. The CDR3 consists of 14 residues. The CDR3 sequence is CASSLDTAQETQYF. Here the CDR3 DNA reads TGTGCCAGCAGCTTGGACACAGCACAAGAGACCCAGTACTTC.

This sequence joins TRBV5-1 and TRBJ1-6; D not certain. The V and J ends lost 2 bases and 0 bases respectively, with 9 bases between them. The CDR3 loop spans 16 amino acids. CDR1 is SGHRS and CDR2 is YFSETQ in the germline V gene. The CDR3 loop reads CASSFVESSYNSPLHF. The CDR3 nucleotides are TGCGCCAGCAGCTTTGTGGAGAGCTCCTATAATTCACCCCTCCACTTT.

This clonotype was observed a few times. J is TRBJ2-2 and V is TRBV18; D call uncertain. CDR1 and CDR2 (germline): KGHSH, LQKENI. The V and J ends lost 2 bases and 1 base respectively, with 14 bases between them. The CDR3 runs 17 residues. The CDR3 nucleotides read TGTGCCAGCTCACCAGGGTTGAGGTCCCTGAACACCGGGGAGCTGTTTTTT. Its protein product is CASSPGLRSLNTGELFF. Full variable domain (missing parts from reference TRBV18 and TRBJ2-2): NAGVMQNPRHLVRRRGQEARLRCSPMKGHSHVYWYRQLPEEGLKFMVYLQKENIIDESGMPKERFSAEFPKEGPSILRIQQVVRGDSAAYFCASSPGLRSLNTGELFFGEGSRLTVL.

This clonotype was seen only a few times. CDR3 in amino acids: CASSLALGTEVSYNEQFF. DNA of the CDR3: TGCGCCAGCAGCTTGGCCCTAGGGACAGAAGTCTCCTACAATGAGCAGTTCTTC. The chain recombines TRBV5-1 with TRBJ2-1, with TRBD1 matching 7 bases. The germline CDR1 and CDR2 sequences are SGHRS and YFSETQ. This CDR3 is 18 amino acids long. V lost 0 bases to trimming and J lost 0 bases; unmatched junction nucleotides: 9. Full variable domain (missing parts from reference TRBV5-1 and TRBJ2-1): KAGVTQTPRYLIKTRGQQVTLSCSPISGHRSVSWYQQTPGQGLQFLFEYFSETQRNKGNFPGRFSGRQFSNSRSEMNVSTLELGDSALYLCASSLALGTEVSYNEQFFGPGTRLTVL.

This clonotype was counted a single time. The chain carries TRBV19 and TRBJ2-3; weak D call: TRBD1 (6 bases). The CDR3 loop spans 13 amino acids. Germline V gene lookup returns CDR1 LNHDA and CDR2 SQIVND (reference sequence). V was shortened by 6 bases and J by 4 bases, with 11 bases between the two germline ends. In nucleotides, the CDR3 is TGTGCCAGTAGAGGGGGTGTCGCAGATACGCAGTATTTT. This codes for CASRGGVADTQYF.

This clonotype was counted only a few times. This chain joins TRBV7-9 and TRBJ1-6; 9 bases fit TRBD1. CDR3 length: 16 residues. V lost 5 bases, J lost 13 bases, and 15 bases stayed unmatched. Germline CDR1 is SEHNR and CDR2 is FQNEAQ (reference sequence). The CDR3 DNA reads as TGTGCCAGCAGCGCAGGCGGACAGGGGCCGAGGGTCCCCCTCCACTTT. Translated: CASSAGGQGPRVPLHF.

The chain recombines TRBV27 with TRBJ2-1; 7 bases map to TRBD1. Germline-derived CDR1 and CDR2 are MNHEY and SMNVEV (reference sequence). The CDR3 covers 13 residues. V lost 3 bases, J lost 11 bases, and 7 bases stayed unmatched. CDR3 DNA: TGTGCCAGCAGTTTCGGGACAGCCAAAAAGCAGTTCTTC. It yields the protein CASSFGTAKKQFF.

Many counts were recorded for this clonotype. The chain is built from TRBV28 and TRBJ2-7, with 8 positions matching TRBD2. The CDR3 totals 19 residues. J lost 4 bases, V lost 4 bases, and 21 bases had no gene match. Per germline, CDR1 MDHEN and CDR2 SYDVKM. The CDR3 protein is CASSSFTMQGTRQLYEQYF. CDR3 nucleotides: TGTGCCAGCAGTTCCTTTACAATGCAGGGGACTAGGCAACTTTACGAGCAGTACTTC.

This chain links TRBV28 with TRBJ2-2; the D gene is possibly TRBD1 (5 bases). The germline V gene encodes CDR1 MDHEN and CDR2 SYDVKM. The ends were cut back, 5 bases at V and 4 bases at J, with 14 bases in the middle. This CDR3 comprises 15 residues. The CDR3 DNA follows: TGTGCCAGCAGTCGCCAACGAAGGGGCACCGGGGAGCTGTTTTTT. Its protein is CASSRQRRGTGELFF.

At least ten counts were recorded for this clonotype. The chain has TRBV29-1 and TRBJ2-7; 10 bases are shared with TRBD1. The V gene end was trimmed by 4 bases and the J gene end by 5 bases; junction bases not matched to a gene: 8. CDR1 and CDR2 (germline): SQVTM, ANQGSEA. This CDR3 has 14 residues. The CDR3 DNA reads TGCAGCGTTGCAGTTGCCGGGACAGGGGACGAGCAGTACTTC. It codes for CSVAVAGTGDEQYF.

The rearrangement links TRBV5-1 to TRBJ2-5; tentative D call: TRBD2 (6 bases). V lost 1 base to trimming and J lost 3 bases, with 10 bases between them. The CDR3 extends over 14 amino acids. Germline lookup yields CDR1 SGHRS and CDR2 YFSETQ. The CDR3 region is CASSLMGGEETQYF. The CDR3 nucleotides read TGCGCCAGCAGCTTGATGGGCGGGGAAGAGACCCAGTACTTC.